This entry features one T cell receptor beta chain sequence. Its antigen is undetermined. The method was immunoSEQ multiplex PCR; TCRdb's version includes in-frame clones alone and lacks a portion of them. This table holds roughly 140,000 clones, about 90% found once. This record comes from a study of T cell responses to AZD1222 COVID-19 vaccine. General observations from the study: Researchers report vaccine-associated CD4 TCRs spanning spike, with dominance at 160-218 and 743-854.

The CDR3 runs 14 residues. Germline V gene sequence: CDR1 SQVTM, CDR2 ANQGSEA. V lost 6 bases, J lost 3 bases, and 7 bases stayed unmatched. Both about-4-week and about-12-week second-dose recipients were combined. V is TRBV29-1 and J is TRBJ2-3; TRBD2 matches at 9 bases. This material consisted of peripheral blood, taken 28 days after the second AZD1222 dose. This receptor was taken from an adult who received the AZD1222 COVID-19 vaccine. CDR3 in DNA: TGCAGCGTGGAGCGGGAGGCCATTACAGATACGCAGTATTTT. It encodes CSVEREAITDTQYF.